One and the same sample provided the 10 T cell receptor beta chains below, sequenced in a study of cytomegalovirus exposure and HLA in healthy donors. The PCR was carried out with 60 Vbeta primers and 13 Jbeta primers. Profiled with immunoSEQ multiplex PCR; TCRdb holds only in-frame clones, not every one. The sample includes 150,000 to 200,000 clones, roughly 87% of them seen just once. The sequenced sample was PBMCs. Receptors were obtained from a girl less than two years old in good health and CMV-seronegative.

The gene calls are TRBV7-9 and TRBJ1-2; a possible D gene is TRBD1 (5 bases). The CDR3 is 12 residues long. Germline CDR1 reads SEHNR; CDR2 reads FQNEAQ (reference sequence). V gave up 7 bases and J gave up 7 bases, with 13 bases separating them. This CDR3 reads CASNLGHGGYTF. As DNA, the CDR3 is TGTGCCAGCAATTTGGGGCACGGTGGCTACACCTTC.

This chain connects TRBV21-1 to TRBJ1-6. TRBV21-1 is a pseudogene locus. The CDR3 is 15 residues long. CDR3 bases: TGTGCCAGCCTCAAAGGGGAGGACACGATAGCACCCCTCCACTTT. It yields the protein CASLKGEDTIAPLHF.

In its sample, this clone was seen a few times. V and J are TRBV2 and TRBJ1-5; TRBD1 matches 11 bases. Trimming took 3 bases from V and 6 from J; bases not matched to a gene: 10. The CDR3 length is 17 residues. The germline V gene encodes CDR1 SNHLY and CDR2 FYNNEI. CDR3 region: CASSDSGQGAPGQPQHF. As DNA, the CDR3 is TGTGCCAGCAGTGACAGCGGACAGGGGGCGCCGGGTCAGCCCCAGCATTTT. Supplemented by reference TRBV2 and TRBJ1-5, the full variable domain reads EPEVTQTPSHQVTQMGQEVILRCVPISNHLYFYWYRQILGQKVEFLVSFYNNEISEKSEIFDDQFSVERPDGSNFTLKIRSTKLEDSAMYFCASSDSGQGAPGQPQHFGDGTRLSIL.

This clone has only one observation. This sequence joins TRBV5-1 and TRBJ2-3; 9 bases map to TRBD2. The trim removed 4 bases at V and 2 bases at J, leaving 8 bases unmatched. Germline CDR1 reads SGHRS; CDR2 reads YFSETQ. The CDR3 has 16 amino acids. The CDR3 loop reads CASSEPSGGNTDTQYF. DNA of the CDR3: TGCGCCAGCAGCGAACCGAGCGGGGGGAACACAGATACGCAGTATTTT. Complete variable domain (other parts from reference TRBV5-1 and TRBJ2-3): KAGVTQTPRYLIKTRGQQVTLSCSPISGHRSVSWYQQTPGQGLQFLFEYFSETQRNKGNFPGRFSGRQFSNSRSEMNVSTLELGDSALYLCASSEPSGGNTDTQYFGPGTRLTVL.

This clone was seen once. The chain is built from TRBV5-1 and TRBJ2-6; TRBD1 matches 8 bases. V dropped 1 base and J dropped 3; count of bases not matched to a gene: 6. Germline values: CDR1 SGHRS, CDR2 YFSETQ. This CDR3 contains 17 residues. CDR3 amino acids: CASSLPQGAGGANVLTF. In nucleotides, the CDR3 is TGCGCCAGCAGCTTGCCTCAGGGGGCTGGTGGGGCCAACGTCCTGACTTTC.

In its sample, this clone was seen a few times. V and J are TRBV7-2 and TRBJ2-3; 7 nucleotides match TRBD2. The germline V gene encodes CDR1 SGHTA and CDR2 FQGNSA. This CDR3 is 16 amino acids long. V gave up 2 bases and J gave up 3 bases; unmatched junction bases: 8. The CDR3, as DNA: TGTGCCAGCAGCTTAAAAAGCGGGGCGGAGACAGATACGCAGTATTTT. This encodes CASSLKSGAETDTQYF.

The rearrangement links TRBV6-1 to TRBJ1-4; a possible D gene is TRBD1 (5 bases). The germline V and J ends were trimmed by 7 bases and 6 bases, with 12 bases remaining between them. The CDR3 length is 13 residues. Germline CDR1 reads MNHNS; CDR2 reads SASEGT. CDR3 sequence: CASNYRRYEKLFF. The CDR3 DNA is TGTGCCAGCAATTACAGGAGATATGAAAAACTGTTTTTT.

This rearrangement joins TRBV11-2 to TRBJ2-3; D is possibly TRBD2 (6 bases). Per the germline V gene, CDR1 is SGHAT and CDR2 is FQNNGV. V lost 1 base to trimming and J lost 2 bases, with 7 bases between them. This CDR3 comprises 14 residues. The CDR3, as DNA: TGTGCCAGCAGCTTAGGACTAGTCACAGATACGCAGTATTTT. Amino acids: CASSLGLVTDTQYF.

The J gene is TRBJ2-5, the V gene TRBV15, with D possibly being TRBD1 (6 bases). Germline CDR1 is LNHNV and CDR2 is YYDKDF (reference sequence). Between the trimmed V and J ends, which lost 5 bases and 2 bases, there was a span of 12 bases. The CDR3 sequence is 14 residues long. The DNA for the CDR3 is TGTGCCACCAGCTCTCGGACAGTTCAAGAGACCCAGTACTTC. Encoded protein: CATSSRTVQETQYF.

The genes are TRBV27 and TRBJ1-2; weak D call: TRBD1 (6 bases). The V gene's germline CDR1 is MNHEY and CDR2 SMNVEV (reference sequence). CDR3 length equals 13 residues. V lost 5 bases to trimming and J lost 1 base, with 8 bases between them. CDR3 sequence reads: CASSRQDNYGYTF. CDR3 coding DNA: TGTGCCAGCAGTCGACAGGATAACTATGGCTACACCTTC.